The sequence of this T cell receptor beta chain was determined in a study of CD8+ T cells in alopecia areata. General observations from the study: Compared with normal scalp, lesional scalp had higher clonality and more expanded CD8+ clones.

Reverse transcription of extracted RNA yielded cDNA, which provided the sequencing template. This table comes from immunoSEQ multiplex PCR, and its TCRdb copy is limited to in-frame clones, with some not included. The profile shows approximately 140,000 clones, roughly 48% of them singletons. V was pared by 0 bases and J by 6 bases, with 14 bases between. CDR3 length equals 16 residues. CDR1 is LGHNA and CDR2 is YNFKEQ in the germline V gene. A note on this clone: No antigen is known for it.

Material for sequencing was CD4+ T cells sorted from blood. The V call is TRBV4-2, the J call TRBJ2-2; D is possibly TRBD2 (5 bases). This sequence originates from a human donor with alopecia areata. The CDR3 nucleotides read TGTGCCAGCAGCCAAGATATAGTGGGGAGTTCCGGGGAGCTGTTTTTT. Translation: CASSQDIVGSSGELFF.